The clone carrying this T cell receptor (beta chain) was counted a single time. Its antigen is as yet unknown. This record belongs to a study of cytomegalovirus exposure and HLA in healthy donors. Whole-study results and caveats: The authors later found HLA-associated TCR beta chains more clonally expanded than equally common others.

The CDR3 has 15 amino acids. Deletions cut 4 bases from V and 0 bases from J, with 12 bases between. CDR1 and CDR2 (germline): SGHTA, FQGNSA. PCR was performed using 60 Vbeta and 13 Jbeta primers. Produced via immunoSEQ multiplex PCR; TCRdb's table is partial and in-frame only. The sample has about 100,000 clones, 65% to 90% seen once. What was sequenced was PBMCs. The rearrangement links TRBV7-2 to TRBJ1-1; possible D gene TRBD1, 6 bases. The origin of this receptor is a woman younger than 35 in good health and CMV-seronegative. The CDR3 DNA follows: TGTGCCAGCAGCTCCACAGGGACCCTGAACACTGAAGCTTTCTTT. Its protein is CASSSTGTLNTEAFF. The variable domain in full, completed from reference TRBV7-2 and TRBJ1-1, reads GAGVSQSPSNKVTEKGKDVELRCDPISGHTALYWYRQSLGQGLEFLIYFQGNSAPDKSGLPSDRFSAERTGGSVSTLTIQRTQQEDSAVYLCASSSTGTLNTEAFFGQGTRLTVV.